Described below is a single TCR beta chain sequence and its context. The antigen is not known. This entry belongs to a study of T cells in Graves' hyperthyroidism and ophthalmopathy. Notes on the study in general: The model forecast ophthalmopathy, anticipating it by a median approximately 6 months before onset. Blood also held most thyroid clonotypes expanded beyond 0.001.

Together with thyroid ultrasound, orbital computed tomography, serum thyroxine and TRAb, clinical symptoms were used for diagnoses. There are 16 residues in the CDR3. The germline V gene has CDR1 SGHRS and CDR2 YFSETQ. Trimming took 0 bases from V and 0 from J, leaving 13 bases between them. Authors of the study amplified TCR beta CDR3 regions from RNA transcripts. The primer set for the first-round RT-PCR of the TCR CDR3 was HTBI. TCRdb re-analysed the multiplex PCR reads in MiXCR, keeping a single row per CDR3 protein. The repertoire holds 660,000 or so distinct CDR3 sequences, 40% to 55% seen once, with less than 9.5% in the top ten.

This TCR was sampled from an adult man with Graves' disease, either hyperthyroidism or ophthalmopathy (not recorded which). The chain combines TRBV5-1 with TRBJ2-7; a possible D gene is TRBD1 (6 bases). What was sequenced was peripheral blood or thyroid tissue (not recorded which). CDR3 sequence (DNA): TGCGCCAGCAGCTTGGACGGTGGGGGCATCTCCTACGAGCAGTACTTC. Translating it yields CASSLDGGGISYEQYF.